This T cell receptor (beta chain) was profiled in a study of OX40 agonist ivuxolimab in advanced cancers. The table came from immunoSEQ multiplex PCR; TCRdb's copy has only in-frame clones and leaves some out. The sample lists 50,000 to 65,000 clones; about 80% were seen once. This sample comprised CD4+ or CD8+ T cells sorted from blood, obtained in a trial of the OX40 agonist ivuxolimab. The sequence derives from an adult with an advanced solid tumor such as melanoma, head and neck, liver or kidney cancer.

The CDR3 bases are TGTGCCAGCAGCCGCCTGGGGGCTAGCGGGAGTATGGCCCACACAGATACGCAGTATTTT. This sequence encodes CASSRLGASGSMAHTDTQYF. The chain links TRBV7-6 to TRBJ2-3; 10 bases fit TRBD2. This CDR3 is built from 20 residues. The V and J ends lost 5 bases and 2 bases, in that order; junction bases with no gene match: 19. The germline CDR1 and CDR2 sequences are SGHVS and FNYEAQ. Drawing the rest from reference TRBV7-6 and TRBJ2-3, the complete variable domain is GAGVSQSPRYKVTKRGQDVALRCDPISGHVSLYWYRQALGQGPEFLTYFNYEAQQDKSGLPNDRFSAERPEGSISTLTIQRTEQRDSAMYRCASSRLGASGSMAHTDTQYFGPGTRLTVL.